Shown below are 25 T cell receptor beta chains from a single sample sequenced in a study of molecular identifiers for immune sequencing clone quantification. One entry per CDR3 protein, called by TCRdb with MiXCR from the PCR reads. The sample lists over 85,000 distinct CDR3 sequences; 21% were seen once. Sequenced sample: naive CD8+ T cells from blood, with Jurkat cell RNA spiked in. Subset of the sample: FACS-sorted CD8+CD4-CCR7+CD45RA+ naive T cells. Receptors were obtained from a human donor in good health. Some libraries in this study had Jurkat cell RNA spiked in.

Worth noting for this clonotype: This likely comes from a read error, as the CDR3 has no conserved phenylalanine or tryptophan at its end. This rearrangement joins TRBV30 to TRBJ2-1; 11 nucleotides match TRBD2. V shed 2 bases and J 8 bases; nucleotides not matched to a gene: 11. Germline V lookup: CDR1 GTSNPN, CDR2 SVGIG (reference sequence). CDR3 length equals 16 residues. The CDR3 protein is CAWSPYRASGGYEQFL. The CDR3, as DNA: TGTGCCTGGAGTCCCTATCGGGCTAGCGGGGGGTATGAGCAGTTCCTC.

The sample holds many counts of this clonotype. The rearrangement links TRBV30 to TRBJ2-7; D is possibly TRBD1 or TRBD2 (5 bases each). The CDR3 totals 11 residues. V was shortened by 4 bases and J by 4 bases, with 8 bases between the two germline ends. Germline V CDR1 and CDR2: GTSNPN, SVGIG (reference sequence). The CDR3 here is CAWIGTYEQYF. Written as DNA, the CDR3 is TGTGCCTGGATCGGGACGTACGAGCAGTACTTC.

For this clonotype: The junction departs from germline at one end; a sequencing error may be responsible. This chain connects TRBV5-1 to TRBJ1-5; TRBD1 matches at 8 bases. CDR3 length equals 15 residues. CDR1 is SGHRS and CDR2 is YFSETQ in the germline V gene. CDR3 sequence (DNA): TGCGCCGGCAGTTTGGCCGGACAGGGAGGTCAGCCCCAGCATTTT. It codes for CAGSLAGQGGQPQHF.

At least ten counts were recorded for this clonotype. The rearrangement uses TRBV6-5 and TRBJ2-7; the match to TRBD1 covers 9 bases. Germline-derived CDR1 and CDR2 are MNHEY and SVGAGI. The CDR3 runs to 13 residues. The ends lost 6 bases at V and 3 bases at J; junction bases unmatched: 3. Here the CDR3 reads CASRRQGVYEQYF. CDR3 coding DNA: TGTGCCAGCAGACGACAGGGGGTCTACGAGCAGTACTTC.

This clonotype was recorded many times. The chain links TRBV20-1 to TRBJ2-3, with D possibly TRBD2 on 5 matching bases. This CDR3 has 18 residues. Germline lookup yields CDR1 DFQATT and CDR2 SNEGSKA (reference sequence). V was trimmed by 0 bases and J by 1 base, leaving 20 bases between them. The CDR3 coding sequence is TGCAGTGCTAGAGATAACTCAATCGGTTATAGCGGCACAGATACGCAGTATTTT. The encoded protein is CSARDNSIGYSGTDTQYF.

This clonotype was found many times. This chain connects TRBV29-1 to TRBJ2-7, with TRBD2 matching over 10 bases. Germline V lookup: CDR1 SQVTM, CDR2 ANQGSEA. This CDR3 contains 15 residues. Unmatched junction bases numbered 7, after V lost 1 base and J lost 4 bases. This chain's CDR3 is CSVEAPSGSRYEQYF. In DNA, the CDR3 is TGCAGCGTTGAAGCTCCTAGCGGGAGTAGATACGAGCAGTACTTC.

There are many counts of this clonotype. The gene calls are TRBV4-3 and TRBJ2-7, with D hard to call. Germline V gene lookup returns CDR1 LGHNA and CDR2 YSLEER. The CDR3 sequence is 15 residues long. V gave up 1 base and J gave up 0 bases, with 10 bases separating them. This CDR3 is CASSQGTGSSYEQYF. In DNA, the CDR3 is TGCGCCAGCAGCCAAGGGACGGGTAGCTCCTACGAGCAGTACTTC.

With regard to this clonotype: A read error may account for a junction end that differs from germline. The chain uses TRBV7-9 and TRBJ2-3, with D hard to call. CDR1 is SEHNR and CDR2 is FQNEAQ in the germline V gene (reference sequence). This CDR3 is 17 amino acids long. The CDR3 is CASSLTVAGRDTDTQYF. Written as DNA, the CDR3 is TGTGCCAGCAGCTTGACGGTGGCAGGAAGAGACACAGATACACAGTATTTT. Full variable domain (rest looked up from reference TRBV7-9 and TRBJ2-3): DTGVSQNPRHKITKRGQNVTFRCDPISEHNRLYWYRQTLGQGPEFLTYFQNEAQLEKSRLLSDRFSAERPKGSFSTLEIQRTEQGDSAMYLCASSLTVAGRDTDTQYFGPGTRLTVL.

To note about this clonotype: One end of the junction fails to match germline, which may point to a read error. The chain recombines TRBV12-3 or TRBV12-4 with TRBJ2-3; D not resolved. The length of the CDR3 is 16 residues. The DNA of the CDR3 is TGTGCCAGCAGTCCCCCGACCCTGCCCCCCACAGATACGCGGTATTTT. Translation gives CASSPPTLPPTDTRYF.

This clonotype occurred many times. V gene TRBV25-1 combines with J gene TRBJ2-7; 10 bases fit TRBD1. There are 13 residues in the CDR3. The germline V gene has CDR1 MGHDK and CDR2 SYGVNS. The J segment lost 1 base and the V segment lost 6 bases, leaving 0 bases of the junction unmatched. CDR3 protein: CASRGQGSYEQYF. The CDR3 DNA reads TGTGCCAGCAGGGGACAGGGGTCCTACGAGCAGTACTTC.

This clonotype showed up just a few times. A read error may produce the germline difference seen at one junction end. The rearrangement links TRBV27 to TRBJ2-7, with D possibly matching TRBD1 (6 bases). The CDR3 spans 16 residues. Germline V gene data show CDR1 as MNHEY and CDR2 as SMNVEV (reference sequence). This CDR3 is CASSLRAGVNSYEQCF. The CDR3 DNA reads as TGTGCCAGCAGTTTAAGGGCAGGGGTTAATTCCTACGAGCAGTGCTTC.

This rearrangement joins TRBV4-3 to TRBJ2-1; D tentatively reads TRBD1 or TRBD2 (7 bases each). The V and J ends lost 0 bases and 6 bases respectively, with 21 bases between them. The CDR3 covers 18 residues. Germline V gene lookup returns CDR1 LGHNA and CDR2 YSLEER. For the CDR3, the DNA is TGCGCCAGCAGCCAAGATCTCGGGGGGACAGTCAAATCCAATGAGCAGTTCTTC. Translating gives CASSQDLGGTVKSNEQFF.

Many counts were recorded for this clonotype. The chain has TRBV7-2 and TRBJ1-2; D might be TRBD1 (5 bases). Germline V gene lookup returns CDR1 SGHTA and CDR2 FQGNSA. This CDR3 spans 15 amino acids. Trimming cost V 5 bases and J 3 bases, with 16 bases left between them. CDR3 DNA sequence: TGTGCCAGCAGCCACTGGGACTCCCCGTACTATGGCTACACCTTC. This sequence encodes CASSHWDSPYYGYTF.

The sample holds many counts of this clonotype. The chain has TRBV27 and TRBJ1-6; no reliable D call. The germline V and J ends were trimmed by 7 bases and 2 bases, with 15 bases remaining between them. The length of the CDR3 is 16 residues. In germline, CDR1 is MNHEY, CDR2 SMNVEV (reference sequence). This CDR3 is CASTSVGVTYNSPLHF. CDR3 nucleotides: TGTGCCAGCACCAGCGTTGGAGTCACCTATAATTCACCCCTCCACTTT.

A remark on this clonotype: A much larger clone differs by one base, so this may be a read error. This chain links TRBV5-3 with TRBJ2-5; a weak D match, TRBD1 (5 bases). TRBV5-3 is placed among ORFs of uncertain function. This CDR3 region has 15 residues. This chain's CDR3 is CASSFGGAVEETRYF. DNA of the CDR3: TGTGCCAGCAGCTTTGGTGGGGCGGTTGAAGAGACCCGGTACTTC.

This clonotype has more than one count but fewer than ten. The chain employs TRBV6-4 and TRBJ2-6, with 8 bases identical to TRBD1. V lost 7 bases and J lost 0; bases outside the gene matches: 11. Looked up from germline, CDR1 is MRHNA and CDR2 is SNTAGT. There are 18 residues in the CDR3. The CDR3 reads CASTPTGGRYSGANVLTF. In DNA, the CDR3 is TGTGCCAGCACCCCCACAGGGGGAAGATACTCTGGGGCCAACGTCCTGACTTTC.

The table lists this clonotype with many counts. This rearrangement joins TRBV4-3 to TRBJ2-7; 8 bases agree with TRBD1. The CDR3 is 14 residues long. Germline trimming cut 2 bases from V and 3 bases from J; bases unmatched to any gene: 3. From germline, CDR1 is LGHNA and CDR2 YSLEER. As DNA, the CDR3 is TGCGCCAGCAGCCAATACGGACAGGGCTACGAGCAGTACTTC. It encodes CASSQYGQGYEQYF.

This clonotype has a count of ten or more. The chain links TRBV4-1 to TRBJ2-7, with a tentative D call TRBD1 (6 bases). This CDR3 comprises 15 residues. Per the germline V gene, CDR1 is MGHRA and CDR2 is YSYEKL. Trimming pared 2 bases from V and 5 bases from J, leaving 16 bases between. Written as DNA, the CDR3 is TGCGCCAGCAGCCAAATCCACAGGGATGATAACGAGCAGTACTTC. Protein product: CASSQIHRDDNEQYF.

This clonotype was seen at least ten times. The chain carries TRBV27 and TRBJ2-3; TRBD1 matches 11 bases. CDR1 is MNHEY, CDR2 SMNVEV, per germline (reference sequence). The CDR3 loop spans 16 amino acids. V shed 5 bases and J 3 bases; nucleotides not matched to a gene: 7. CDR3 loop: CASSTGTGGLTDTQYF. DNA of the CDR3: TGTGCCAGCAGTACAGGGACAGGGGGGTTGACAGATACGCAGTATTTT.

This sequence joins TRBV6-2 or TRBV6-3 and TRBJ2-1, with TRBD1 matching over 7 bases. The CDR3 runs to 19 residues. J lost 0 bases, V lost 5 bases, and 16 bases had no gene match. Germline CDR1 and CDR2: MNHEY and SVGEGT. CDR3: CASSHRDSDFYSSYNEQFF. The CDR3 coding sequence is TGTGCCAGCAGTCACCGGGACAGCGACTTTTATAGCTCCTACAATGAGCAGTTCTTC.

This chain joins TRBV13 and TRBJ2-1, with D tentatively TRBD1 (6 bases). CDR1 is PRHDT, CDR2 FYEKMQ, per germline (reference sequence). The length of the CDR3 is 15 residues. V gave up 6 bases and J gave up 4 bases, with 16 bases separating them. The CDR3 DNA sequence: TGTGCCAGCAGTTGGGATCCCGGACAGTACAATGAGCAGTTCTTC. Residues: CASSWDPGQYNEQFF.

The rearrangement uses TRBV28 and TRBJ2-3; a possible D gene is TRBD1 (5 bases). The ends were cut back, 6 bases at V and 2 bases at J, with 15 bases in the middle. The CDR3 consists of 15 residues. Germline CDR1 is MDHEN and CDR2 is SYDVKM. The CDR3 region is CASSFNSGSTDTQYF. The CDR3 DNA sequence: TGTGCCAGCAGCTTTAATTCAGGGTCCACAGATACGCAGTATTTT. Full variable domain (missing parts from reference TRBV28 and TRBJ2-3): DVKVTQSSRYLVKRTGEKVFLECVQDMDHENMFWYRQDPGLGLRLIYFSYDVKMKEKGDIPEGYSVSREKKERFSLILESASTNQTSMYLCASSFNSGSTDTQYFGPGTRLTVL.

Notes on this clonotype: A much larger clone sits a single nucleotide away, making a read error possible. The V call is TRBV19, the J call TRBJ1-1; TRBD1 might be the D (5 bases). This CDR3 is 17 amino acids long. Trimming stripped 3 bases from V and 3 bases from J, with 20 bases between. CDR1 is LNHDA, CDR2 SQIVND, per germline (reference sequence). CDR3 region: CASSITLQRGFDTEAFF. CDR3 sequence (DNA): TGTGCCAGTAGTATCACCCTTCAGAGGGGATTTGACACTGAAGCTTTCTTT.

This clonotype appeared many times. V is TRBV2 and J is TRBJ2-3, with 7 bases aligning to TRBD2. With 6 bases clipped from V and 2 bases from J, the junction kept 8 bases outside the gene matches. Germline V gene sequence: CDR1 SNHLY, CDR2 FYNNEI. CDR3 length: 15 amino acids. In DNA, the CDR3 is TGTGCCAGCAGCGGCGGGAGCAGAACCACAGATACGCAGTATTTT. Its protein is CASSGGSRTTDTQYF.

This chain uses TRBV5-1 with TRBJ2-1; unclear D gene. Germline V CDR1 and CDR2: SGHRS, YFSETQ. This CDR3 spans 13 amino acids. V was pared by 0 bases and J by 6 bases, with 7 bases between. The CDR3 nucleotides are TGCGCCAGCAGCTTGGCCGGTCTCAATGAGCAGTTCTTC. Residues: CASSLAGLNEQFF.